This section outlines one TCR beta chain sequence together with its context. The antigen is unknown. Sequencing used immunoSEQ multiplex PCR; TCRdb keeps in-frame clones, though not all of them. This sample yields some 150,000 clones, of which about 86% are seen a single time; around 5% belongs to the top ten. The sample is drawn from a study of T cell responses to AZD1222 COVID-19 vaccine. Study-wide findings and caveats: Clonal diversity may have been underestimated, and the donors were mostly white British, with more females than males. The study identified only six AZD1222 recipients as seropositive at baseline.

The V segment lost 3 bases and the J segment 5 bases; nucleotides outside the gene matches: 7. The CDR3 is 15 residues long. CDR1 SGHRS and CDR2 YFSETQ come from the germline V gene. Sequencing was performed on peripheral blood, taken 28 days after the second AZD1222 dose. V usage is TRBV5-1 and J usage is TRBJ2-2; 7 nucleotides align to TRBD2. The clonotype was recovered from an adult who received the AZD1222 COVID-19 vaccine. CDR3 sequence (DNA): TGCGCCAGCAGCTCTTCTAGCGGAGAGACCGGGGAGCTGTTTTTT. This encodes CASSSSSGETGELFF. The complete variable domain, with remaining parts taken from reference TRBV5-1 and TRBJ2-2, reads KAGVTQTPRYLIKTRGQQVTLSCSPISGHRSVSWYQQTPGQGLQFLFEYFSETQRNKGNFPGRFSGRQFSNSRSEMNVSTLELGDSALYLCASSSSSGETGELFFGEGSRLTVL.